The clone carrying this T cell receptor (beta chain) occurred a few times. The antigen is undetermined. The data belong to a study of cytomegalovirus exposure and HLA in healthy donors. Trimming took 1 base from V and 3 from J, leaving 15 bases between them. Germline V gene sequence: CDR1 MGHRA, CDR2 YSYEKL. The CDR3 consists of 16 residues. General observations from the study: Researchers reported from a later analysis that most CMV-associated TCR beta chains appeared HLA-restricted.

PCR employed 60 Vbeta and 13 Jbeta primers. Only in-frame clones appear in the TCRdb table, and some are missing; sequencing was by immunoSEQ multiplex PCR. The data show more than 95,000 clones, roughly 75% seen once. The receptor's source is a man aged 25 to 40 in good health and CMV-seropositive. The V call is TRBV4-1, the J call TRBJ1-1; the D is unclear. Material: PBMCs. The CDR3 sequence is CASSQGDIRGDTEAFF. DNA for the CDR3: TGCGCCAGCAGCCAAGGAGACATCCGCGGGGACACTGAAGCTTTCTTT.